This TCR beta chain was observed in a study of shared clonotypes between healthy human individuals. The table came from immunoSEQ multiplex PCR; TCRdb's copy has only in-frame clones and leaves some out. This sample carries 2 million to 3 million clones, over 85% of them seen once, and the ten largest clones take around 0.14%. The ends lost 6 bases at V and 7 bases at J; junction bases unmatched: 9. The length of the CDR3 is 14 residues. Germline V gene data show CDR1 as MGHDK and CDR2 as SYGVNS. This receptor was identified in a man aged 18 to 29 in good health. The sample was naive CD4+ T cells sorted from blood. Indicated subset: CD45RA+ positively selected. The chain links TRBV25-1 to TRBJ1-2; 9 bases fit TRBD1. The CDR3 nucleotides read TGTGCCAGCAGCATAACAGGGGGCGCGGGTGGCTACACCTTC. The encoded protein is CASSITGGAGGYTF.